The 12 T cell receptor beta chains in this list originate from one sample, sequenced in a study of circulating tumor DNA in untreated peripheral T-cell lymphoma. Libraries were prepared by immunoSEQ multiplex PCR; TCRdb keeps only in-frame clonotypes and omits some of them. The profile covers about 10,000 clones, with under 80% appearing a single time and 30% to 35% taken by the ten largest. Sequencing used tumor tissue. The source of these receptors is a human donor with peripheral T-cell lymphoma.

There are a few counts of this clone. The chain couples TRBV27 to TRBJ1-3; 7 bases line up with TRBD1. Per germline, CDR1 MNHEY and CDR2 SMNVEV (reference sequence). The J segment lost 3 bases and the V segment lost 3 bases, leaving 2 bases of the junction unmatched. This CDR3 has 14 amino acids. The CDR3, as DNA: TGTGCCAGCAGTTTGACAGGGTTTGGAAACACCATATATTTT. Translated, it gives CASSLTGFGNTIYF.

In the case of this clone: The germline gene is not matched at one end of the junction; a read error may be the cause. V and J are TRBV6-8 and TRBJ2-1; 7 nucleotides line up with TRBD2. The CDR3 length is 13 residues. CDR1 is MNHGY and CDR2 is SAAAGT in the germline V gene. Here the CDR3 reads CAISGTSVGEQFF. The CDR3 bases are TGTGCCATCAGTGGAACTAGCGTGGGTGAGCAGTTCTTC.

The genes are TRBV19 and TRBJ2-3; 8 bases are a match to TRBD2. The CDR3 covers 16 residues. V lost 6 bases and J lost 6; bases outside the gene matches: 14. In germline, CDR1 is LNHDA, CDR2 SQIVND (reference sequence). This CDR3 reads CASRDPSGGPGDTQYF. The CDR3 nucleotides read TGTGCCAGTAGAGACCCTTCGGGGGGGCCAGGTGATACGCAGTATTTT.

This chain uses TRBV30 with TRBJ2-2; D may be TRBD1 (5 bases). Germline V CDR1 and CDR2: GTSNPN, SVGIG (reference sequence). The CDR3 has 12 residues. Trimming cost V 3 bases and J 3 bases, with 5 bases left between them. CDR3 coding DNA: TGTGCCTGGAGCAGGGACACCGGGGAGCTGTTTTTT. It translates to CAWSRDTGELFF.

This clone was counted only a few times. The chain is built from TRBV28 and TRBJ1-5; 7 nucleotides line up with TRBD1. The CDR3 extends over 18 amino acids. The ends lost 6 bases at V and 0 bases at J; junction bases unmatched: 14. From germline, CDR1 is MDHEN and CDR2 SYDVKM. CDR3 region: CASRGTGVLVYSNQPQHF. Here the CDR3 DNA reads TGTGCCAGCAGGGGAACAGGGGTCCTTGTTTATAGCAATCAGCCCCAGCATTTT.

This chain connects TRBV28 to TRBJ1-2; D call uncertain. The CDR3 has 14 residues. V was trimmed by 4 bases and J by 4 bases, leaving 13 bases between them. Germline V gene lookup returns CDR1 MDHEN and CDR2 SYDVKM. CDR3 nucleotide sequence: TGTGCCAGCAGTTCAGACACCCGGTCCTATGGCTACACCTTC. The encoded protein is CASSSDTRSYGYTF.

The V gene is TRBV10-3, the J gene TRBJ2-1; D assignment may be TRBD1 or TRBD2 (6 bases each). V was trimmed by 2 bases and J by 0 bases, leaving 17 bases between them. There are 18 residues in the CDR3. In germline, CDR1 is ENHRY, CDR2 SYGVKD. The CDR3 region has the DNA TGTGCCATCAGTGAGGAAAGGGGGGCCCTACTCTCCTACAATGAGCAGTTCTTC. It specifies CAISEERGALLSYNEQFF.

The V gene is TRBV18, the J gene TRBJ1-5; 7 bases agree with TRBD1. The CDR3 is 16 amino acids. The germline V gene encodes CDR1 KGHSH and CDR2 LQKENI. The J segment lost 3 bases and the V segment lost 3 bases, leaving 8 bases of the junction unmatched. CDR3 sequence (DNA): TGTGCCAGCTCACCTCAGGACAGGAGGTCCAATCAGCCCCAGCATTTT. Translated: CASSPQDRRSNQPQHF.

This chain uses TRBV5-1 with TRBJ1-3; TRBD1 might be the D (5 bases). V lost 4 bases, J lost 2 bases, and 10 bases lay in between. CDR3 size: 14 residues. Germline V gene sequence: CDR1 SGHRS, CDR2 YFSETQ. The CDR3 region is CASSGGEAGNTIYF. In DNA, the CDR3 is TGCGCCAGCAGCGGGGGAGAGGCTGGAAACACCATATATTTT.

The CDR3 sequence: CASSPRQPLMENTEAFF. CDR3 bases: TGTGCCAGCAGCCCCCGACAGCCCCTGATGGAGAACACTGAAGCTTTCTTT. This sequence joins TRBV11-3 and TRBJ1-1; possible D gene TRBD1, 5 bases. With 5 bases removed from V and 1 base from J, the gap between germline ends came to 20 bases. This CDR3 is 17 amino acids long. Germline CDR1 reads SGHNT; CDR2 reads YENEEA.

The chain recombines TRBV4-1 with TRBJ2-1; D uncertain. Germline V gene lookup returns CDR1 MGHRA and CDR2 YSYEKL. The CDR3 is 15 amino acids. V shed 4 bases and J shed 4 bases, with 14 bases lying between them. The CDR3 DNA reads as TGCGCCAGCAGCCCCGCGGATCGACTGTACAATGAGCAGTTCTTC. Amino acid sequence: CASSPADRLYNEQFF.

CDR3 loop: CASSLGRGNQPQHF. DNA of the CDR3: TGTGCCAGCAGCTTAGGCAGGGGAAATCAGCCCCAGCATTTT. The chain carries TRBV7-5 and TRBJ1-5; no DNA check was done on the table's D call, TRBD1. TRBV7-5 is reported as a pseudogene. The CDR3 runs 14 residues.